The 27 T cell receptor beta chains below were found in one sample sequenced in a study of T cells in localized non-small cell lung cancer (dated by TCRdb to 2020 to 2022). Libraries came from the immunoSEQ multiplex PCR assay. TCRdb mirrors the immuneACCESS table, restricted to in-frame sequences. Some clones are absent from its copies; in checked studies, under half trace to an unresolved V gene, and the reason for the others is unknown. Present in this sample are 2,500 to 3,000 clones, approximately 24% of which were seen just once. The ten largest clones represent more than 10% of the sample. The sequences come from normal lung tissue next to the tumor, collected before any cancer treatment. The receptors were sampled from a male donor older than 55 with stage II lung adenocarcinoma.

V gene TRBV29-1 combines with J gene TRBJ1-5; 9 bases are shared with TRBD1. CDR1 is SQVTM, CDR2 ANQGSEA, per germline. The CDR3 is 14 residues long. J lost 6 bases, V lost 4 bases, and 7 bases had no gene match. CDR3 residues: CSVGTGVGTQPQHF. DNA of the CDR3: TGCAGCGTTGGGACAGGGGTCGGCACTCAGCCCCAGCATTTT.

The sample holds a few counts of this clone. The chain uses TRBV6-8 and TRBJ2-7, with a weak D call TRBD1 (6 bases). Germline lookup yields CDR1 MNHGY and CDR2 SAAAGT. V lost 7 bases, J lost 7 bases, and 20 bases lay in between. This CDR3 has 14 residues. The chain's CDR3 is CASTTTGSLLEQYF. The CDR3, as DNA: TGTGCCAGCACTACGACAGGCTCCCTTTTAGAGCAGTACTTC.

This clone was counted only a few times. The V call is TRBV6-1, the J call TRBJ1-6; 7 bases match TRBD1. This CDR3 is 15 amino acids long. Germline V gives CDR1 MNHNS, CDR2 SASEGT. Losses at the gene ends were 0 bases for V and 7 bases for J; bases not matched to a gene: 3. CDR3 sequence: CASSEAGGANSPLHF. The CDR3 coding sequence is TGTGCCAGCAGTGAAGCAGGGGGCGCGAATTCACCCCTCCACTTT.

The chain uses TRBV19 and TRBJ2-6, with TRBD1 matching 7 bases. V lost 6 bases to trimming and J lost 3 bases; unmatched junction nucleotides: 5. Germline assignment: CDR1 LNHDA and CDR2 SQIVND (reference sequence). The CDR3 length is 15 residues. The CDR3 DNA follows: TGTGCCAGTAGATTACAGGGGTTTGGGGCCAACGTCCTGACTTTC. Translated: CASRLQGFGANVLTF. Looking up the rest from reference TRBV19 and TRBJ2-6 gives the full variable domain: DGGITQSPKYLFRKEGQNVTLSCEQNLNHDAMYWYRQDPGQGLRLIYYSQIVNDFQKGDIAEGYSVSREKKESFPLTVTSAQKNPTAFYLCASRLQGFGANVLTFGAGSRLTVL.

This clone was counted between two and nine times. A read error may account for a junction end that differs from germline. CDR3 sequence reads: CAISASQYQETQYF. CDR3 DNA sequence: TGTGCCATCAGTGCGAGTCAGTACCAAGAGACCCAGTACTTC. The chain carries TRBV6-8 and TRBJ2-5; D unclear. The CDR3 loop spans 14 amino acids. CDR1 MNHGY and CDR2 SAAAGT come from the germline V gene.

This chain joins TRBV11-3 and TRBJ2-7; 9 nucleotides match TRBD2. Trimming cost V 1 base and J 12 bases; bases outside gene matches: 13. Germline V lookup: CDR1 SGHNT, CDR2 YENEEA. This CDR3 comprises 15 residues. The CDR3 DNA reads TGTGCCAGCAGCTTAGTGTCTGGGGCTAGCGGGACACTGTACTTC. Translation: CASSLVSGASGTLYF.

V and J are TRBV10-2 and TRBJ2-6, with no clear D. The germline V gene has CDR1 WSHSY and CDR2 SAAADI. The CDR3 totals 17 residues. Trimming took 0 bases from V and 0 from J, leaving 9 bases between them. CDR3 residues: CASSESRAASGANVLTF. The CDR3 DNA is TGCGCCAGCAGTGAGTCAAGGGCGGCCTCTGGGGCCAACGTCCTGACTTTC.

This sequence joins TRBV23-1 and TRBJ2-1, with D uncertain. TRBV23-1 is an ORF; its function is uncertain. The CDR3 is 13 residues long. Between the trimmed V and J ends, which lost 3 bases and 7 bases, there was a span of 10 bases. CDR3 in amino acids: CASSHYLVNEQFF. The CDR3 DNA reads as TGCGCCAGCAGTCATTATTTGGTTAATGAGCAGTTCTTC.

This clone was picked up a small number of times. CDR3 region: CASSLPRGAKGGELFF. The CDR3 DNA is TGTGCCAGCAGTTTACCCCGGGGAGCAAAAGGAGGGGAGCTGTTTTTT. The rearrangement uses TRBV28 and TRBJ2-2, with D maybe TRBD2 (5 bases). Deletions cut 2 bases from V and 8 bases from J, with 18 bases between. Germline V gives CDR1 MDHEN, CDR2 SYDVKM. The CDR3 consists of 16 residues.

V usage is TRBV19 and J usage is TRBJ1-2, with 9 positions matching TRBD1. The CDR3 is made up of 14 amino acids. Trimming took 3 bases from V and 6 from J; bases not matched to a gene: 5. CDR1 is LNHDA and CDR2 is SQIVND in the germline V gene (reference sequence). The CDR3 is CASSIRDRADGYTF. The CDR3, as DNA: TGTGCCAGTAGTATTAGGGACAGGGCAGATGGCTACACCTTC.

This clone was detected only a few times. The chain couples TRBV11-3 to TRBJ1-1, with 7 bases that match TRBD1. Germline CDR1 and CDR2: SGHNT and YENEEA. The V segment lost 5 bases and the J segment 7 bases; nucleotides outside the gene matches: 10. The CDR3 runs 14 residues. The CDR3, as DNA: TGTGCCAGCAGCCCCCAAGGACAGGCACGTGAAGCTTTCTTT. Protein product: CASSPQGQAREAFF.

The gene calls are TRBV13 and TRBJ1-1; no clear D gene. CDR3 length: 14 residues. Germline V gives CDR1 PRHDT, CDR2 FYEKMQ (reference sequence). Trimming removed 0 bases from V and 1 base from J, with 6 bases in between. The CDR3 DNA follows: TGTGCCAGCAGCTTAGGCAAGGGGAACACTGAAGCTTTCTTT. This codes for CASSLGKGNTEAFF.

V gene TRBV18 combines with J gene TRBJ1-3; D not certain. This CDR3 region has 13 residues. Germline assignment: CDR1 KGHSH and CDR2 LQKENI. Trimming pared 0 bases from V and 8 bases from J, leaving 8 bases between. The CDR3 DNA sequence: TGTGCCAGCTCACCACCGACGCGGGACACCATATATTTT. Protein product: CASSPPTRDTIYF.

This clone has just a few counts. For the CDR3, the DNA is TGTGCCAGCAGCTTTAACAGGGACGCCGGTGAGCAGTTCTTC. The encoded protein is CASSFNRDAGEQFF. V and J are TRBV11-3 and TRBJ2-1, with D possibly TRBD1 on 6 matching bases. CDR3 length equals 14 residues. Germline V gene lookup returns CDR1 SGHNT and CDR2 YENEEA. V lost 3 bases and J 9 bases, leaving 15 bases between the germline ends.

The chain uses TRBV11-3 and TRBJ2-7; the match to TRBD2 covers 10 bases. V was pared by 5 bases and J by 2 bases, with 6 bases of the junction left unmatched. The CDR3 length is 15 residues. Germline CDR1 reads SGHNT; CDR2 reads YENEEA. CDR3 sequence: CASSRTSGNTYEQYF. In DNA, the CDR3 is TGTGCCAGCAGCCGTACTAGCGGGAACACCTACGAGCAGTACTTC.

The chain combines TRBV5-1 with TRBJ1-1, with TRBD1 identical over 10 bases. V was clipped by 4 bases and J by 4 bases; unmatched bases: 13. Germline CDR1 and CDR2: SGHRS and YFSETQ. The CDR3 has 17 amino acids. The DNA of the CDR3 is TGCGCCAGCAGCAGGATGCCGGGACAGGGGACGGGCACTGAAGCTTTCTTT. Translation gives CASSRMPGQGTGTEAFF.

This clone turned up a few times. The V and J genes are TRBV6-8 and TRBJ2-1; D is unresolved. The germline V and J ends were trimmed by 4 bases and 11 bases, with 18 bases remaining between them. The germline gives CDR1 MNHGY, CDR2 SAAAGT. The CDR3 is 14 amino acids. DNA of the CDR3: TGTGCCAGCAGTTCCACGAAGGTCACAATGAAGCAGTTCTTC. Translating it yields CASSSTKVTMKQFF.

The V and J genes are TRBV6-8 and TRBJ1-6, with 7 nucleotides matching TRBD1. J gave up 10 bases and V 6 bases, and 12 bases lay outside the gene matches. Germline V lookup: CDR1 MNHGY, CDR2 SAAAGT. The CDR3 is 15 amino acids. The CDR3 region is CASRKDRDRGSPLHF. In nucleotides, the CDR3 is TGTGCCAGCAGAAAAGACAGGGATCGGGGCTCACCCCTCCACTTT.

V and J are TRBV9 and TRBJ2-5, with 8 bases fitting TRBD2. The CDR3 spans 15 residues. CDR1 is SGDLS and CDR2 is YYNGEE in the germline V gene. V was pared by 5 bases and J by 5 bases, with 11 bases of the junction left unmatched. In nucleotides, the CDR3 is TGTGCCAGCAGTGTGGCCGGGACTAGGCAGGAGACCCAGTACTTC. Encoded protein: CASSVAGTRQETQYF.

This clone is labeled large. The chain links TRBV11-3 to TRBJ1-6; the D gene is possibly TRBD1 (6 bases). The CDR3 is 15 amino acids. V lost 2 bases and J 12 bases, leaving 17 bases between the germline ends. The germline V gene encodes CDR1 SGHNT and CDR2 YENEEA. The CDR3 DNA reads TGTGCCAGCAGCTTAACAAGGGGGGAGGAGGGACCCCTCCACTTT. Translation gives CASSLTRGEEGPLHF.

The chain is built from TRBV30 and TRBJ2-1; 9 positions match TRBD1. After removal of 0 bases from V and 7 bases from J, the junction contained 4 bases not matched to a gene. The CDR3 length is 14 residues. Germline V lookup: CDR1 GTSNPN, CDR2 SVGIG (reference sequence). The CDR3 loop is CAWSVLGTGNEQFF. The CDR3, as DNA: TGTGCCTGGAGTGTACTGGGGACAGGGAATGAGCAGTTCTTC.

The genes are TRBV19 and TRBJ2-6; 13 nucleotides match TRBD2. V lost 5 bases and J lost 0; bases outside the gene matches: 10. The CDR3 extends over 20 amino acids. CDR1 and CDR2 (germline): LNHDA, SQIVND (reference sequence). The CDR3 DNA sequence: TGTGCCAGTAGTTTCCGACTAGCGGGAGGCCAGAGCTCTGGGGCCAACGTCCTGACTTTC. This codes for CASSFRLAGGQSSGANVLTF.

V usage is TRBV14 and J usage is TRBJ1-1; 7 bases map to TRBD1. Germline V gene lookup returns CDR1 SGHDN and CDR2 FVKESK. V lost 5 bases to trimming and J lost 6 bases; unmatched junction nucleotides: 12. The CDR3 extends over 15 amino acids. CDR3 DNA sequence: TGTGCCAGCAGCTCCCAGACAGGGCGGTCCGCTGAAGCTTTCTTT. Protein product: CASSSQTGRSAEAFF. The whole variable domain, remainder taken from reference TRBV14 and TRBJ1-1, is EAGVTQFPSHSVIEKGQTVTLRCDPISGHDNLYWYRRVMGKEIKFLLHFVKESKQDESGMPNNRFLAERTGGTYSTLKVQPAELEDSGVYFCASSSQTGRSAEAFFGQGTRLTVV.

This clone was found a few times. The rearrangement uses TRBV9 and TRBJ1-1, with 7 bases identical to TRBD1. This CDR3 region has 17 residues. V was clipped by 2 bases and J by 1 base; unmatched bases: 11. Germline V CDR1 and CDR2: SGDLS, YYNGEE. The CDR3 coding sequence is TGTGCCAGCAGCGTTGAGGGGGCAGGAAATTGGAACACTGAAGCTTTCTTT. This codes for CASSVEGAGNWNTEAFF.

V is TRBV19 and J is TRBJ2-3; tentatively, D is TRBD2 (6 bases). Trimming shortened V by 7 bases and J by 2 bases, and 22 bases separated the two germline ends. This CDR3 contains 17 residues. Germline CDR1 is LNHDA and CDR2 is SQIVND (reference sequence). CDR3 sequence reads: CASMGPSERHITDTQYF. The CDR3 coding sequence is TGTGCCAGTATGGGGCCTAGCGAACGACATATCACAGATACGCAGTATTTT.

The CDR3 bases are TGTGCCAGCAGTTACTCGACTAGCGGCTTCGGGACCCAGTACTTC. Its translation: CASSYSTSGFGTQYF. The chain combines TRBV6-8 with TRBJ2-5, with TRBD2 matching 9 bases. CDR3 size: 15 residues. After removal of 0 bases from V and 7 bases from J, the junction contained 6 bases not matched to a gene. Germline V lookup: CDR1 MNHGY, CDR2 SAAAGT.

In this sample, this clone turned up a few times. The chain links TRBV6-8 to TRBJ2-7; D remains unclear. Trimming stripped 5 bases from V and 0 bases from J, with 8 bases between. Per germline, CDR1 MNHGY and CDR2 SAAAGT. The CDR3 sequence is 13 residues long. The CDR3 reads CASSEPYSYEQYF. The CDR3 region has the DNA TGTGCCAGCAGTGAGCCGTACTCCTACGAGCAGTACTTC.